This TCR beta chain was identified during a study of identical twins. TCRdb called the 5' RACE reads again in MiXCR, with one record for every CDR3 protein. The data hold 400,000 to 500,000 distinct CDR3 sequences, with 14% observed a single time. This clonotype was recorded many times. Healthy Caucasians, and only they, were the donors. Per germline, CDR1 SGHDT and CDR2 YYEEEE. This CDR3 is 16 amino acids long. V lost 4 bases and J lost 0, with 15 bases in between. Another study also made use of these data, one on yellow fever vaccine responses in identical twins.

The chain couples TRBV5-6 to TRBJ2-3, with a weak D call TRBD2 (5 bases). Sequenced material: CD4+ T cells sorted from blood. The clonotype was recovered from a woman between 18 and 30 years old in good health. CDR3 bases: TGTGCCAGCAGCATGGACTTCCGAGGGAGCACAGATACGCAGTATTTT. Protein sequence: CASSMDFRGSTDTQYF.